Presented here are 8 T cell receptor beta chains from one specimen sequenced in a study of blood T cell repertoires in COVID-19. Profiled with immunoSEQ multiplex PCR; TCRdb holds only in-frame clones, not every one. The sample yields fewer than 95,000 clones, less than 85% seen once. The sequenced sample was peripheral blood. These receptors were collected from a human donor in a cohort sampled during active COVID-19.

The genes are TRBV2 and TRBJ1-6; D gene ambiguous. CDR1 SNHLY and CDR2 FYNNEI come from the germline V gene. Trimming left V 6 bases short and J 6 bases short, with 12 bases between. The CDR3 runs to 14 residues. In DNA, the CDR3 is TGTGCCAGCAGCCCCACTTACAGTAATTCACCCCTCCACTTT. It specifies CASSPTYSNSPLHF.

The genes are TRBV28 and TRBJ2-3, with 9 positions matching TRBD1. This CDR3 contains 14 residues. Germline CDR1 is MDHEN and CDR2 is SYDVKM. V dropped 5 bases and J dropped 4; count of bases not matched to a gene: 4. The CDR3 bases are TGTGCCAGCAGTCTAACAGGGGGCGCAGATACGCAGTATTTT. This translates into CASSLTGGADTQYF.

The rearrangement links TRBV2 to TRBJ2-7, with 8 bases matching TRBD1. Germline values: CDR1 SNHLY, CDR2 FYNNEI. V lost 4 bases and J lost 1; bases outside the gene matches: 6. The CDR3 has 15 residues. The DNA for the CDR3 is TGTGCCAGCAGTGCCCCCCGGACAGGGTCCTACGAGCAGTACTTC. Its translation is CASSAPRTGSYEQYF.

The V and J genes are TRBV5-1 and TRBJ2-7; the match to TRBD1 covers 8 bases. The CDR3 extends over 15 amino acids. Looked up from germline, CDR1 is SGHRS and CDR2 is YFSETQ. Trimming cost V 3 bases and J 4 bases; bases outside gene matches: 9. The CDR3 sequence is CASSWLTGAQYEQYF. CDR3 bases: TGCGCCAGCAGCTGGCTGACAGGGGCCCAGTACGAGCAGTACTTC.

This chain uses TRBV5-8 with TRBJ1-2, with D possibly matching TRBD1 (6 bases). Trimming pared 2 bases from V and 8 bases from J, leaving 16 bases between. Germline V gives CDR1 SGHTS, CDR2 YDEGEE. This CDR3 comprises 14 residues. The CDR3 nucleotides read TGTGCCAGCAGCTTCCCTGGGGGGGCGTGGGGCTACACCTTC. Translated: CASSFPGGAWGYTF.

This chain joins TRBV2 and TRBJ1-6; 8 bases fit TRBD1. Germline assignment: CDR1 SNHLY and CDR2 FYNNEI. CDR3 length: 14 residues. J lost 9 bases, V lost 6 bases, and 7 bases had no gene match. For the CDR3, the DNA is TGTGCCAGCAGCCGACAGGGGTTTACTTCACCCCTCCACTTT. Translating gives CASSRQGFTSPLHF.

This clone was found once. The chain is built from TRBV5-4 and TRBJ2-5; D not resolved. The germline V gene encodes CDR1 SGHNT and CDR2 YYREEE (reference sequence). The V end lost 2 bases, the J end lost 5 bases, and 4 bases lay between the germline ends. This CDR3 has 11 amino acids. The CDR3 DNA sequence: TGTGCCAGCAGCTTCTCTGAGACCCAGTACTTC. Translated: CASSFSETQYF.

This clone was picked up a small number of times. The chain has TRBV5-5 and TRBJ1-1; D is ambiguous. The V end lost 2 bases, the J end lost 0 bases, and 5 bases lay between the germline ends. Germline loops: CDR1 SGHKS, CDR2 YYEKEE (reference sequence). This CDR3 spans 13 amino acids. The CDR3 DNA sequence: TGTGCCAGCAGCTTCAGAATGAACACTGAAGCTTTCTTT. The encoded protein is CASSFRMNTEAFF.